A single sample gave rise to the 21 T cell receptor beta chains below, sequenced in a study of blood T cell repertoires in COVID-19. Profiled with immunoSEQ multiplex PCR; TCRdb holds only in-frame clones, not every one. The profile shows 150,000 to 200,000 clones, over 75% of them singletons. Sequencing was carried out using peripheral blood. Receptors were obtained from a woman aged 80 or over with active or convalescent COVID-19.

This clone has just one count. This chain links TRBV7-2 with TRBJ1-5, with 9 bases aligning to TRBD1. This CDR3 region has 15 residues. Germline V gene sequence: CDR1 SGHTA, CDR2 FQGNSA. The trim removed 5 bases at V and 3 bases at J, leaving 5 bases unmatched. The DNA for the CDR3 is TGTGCCAGCAGCGAAACAGGGGGCACCAATCAGCCCCAGCATTTT. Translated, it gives CASSETGGTNQPQHF.

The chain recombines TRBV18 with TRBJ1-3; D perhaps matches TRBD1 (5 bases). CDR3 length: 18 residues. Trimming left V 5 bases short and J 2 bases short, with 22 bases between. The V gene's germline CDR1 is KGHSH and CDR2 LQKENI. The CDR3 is CASSTVTPGREPGNTIYF. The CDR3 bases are TGTGCCAGCTCAACGGTAACCCCTGGCAGGGAACCTGGAAACACCATATATTTT.

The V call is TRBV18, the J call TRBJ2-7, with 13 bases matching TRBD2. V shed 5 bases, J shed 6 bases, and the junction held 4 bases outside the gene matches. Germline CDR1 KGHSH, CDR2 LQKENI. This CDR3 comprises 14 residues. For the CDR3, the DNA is TGTGCCAGCTCATATGGGACTAGCGGGGTCGAGCAGTACTTC. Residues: CASSYGTSGVEQYF.

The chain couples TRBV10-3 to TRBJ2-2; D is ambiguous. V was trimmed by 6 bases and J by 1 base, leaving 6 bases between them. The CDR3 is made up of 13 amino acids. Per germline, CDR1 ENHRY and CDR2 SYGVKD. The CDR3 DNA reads TGTGCCATCAGGTCATTGAACACCGGGGAGCTGTTTTTT. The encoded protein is CAIRSLNTGELFF.

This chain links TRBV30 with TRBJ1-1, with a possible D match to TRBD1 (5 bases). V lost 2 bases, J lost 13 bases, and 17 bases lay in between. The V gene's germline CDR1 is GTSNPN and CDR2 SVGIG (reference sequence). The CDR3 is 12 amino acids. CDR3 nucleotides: TGTGCCTGGAGTAGGTCAGTCCCCGGGGGTTTCTTT. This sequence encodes CAWSRSVPGGFF.

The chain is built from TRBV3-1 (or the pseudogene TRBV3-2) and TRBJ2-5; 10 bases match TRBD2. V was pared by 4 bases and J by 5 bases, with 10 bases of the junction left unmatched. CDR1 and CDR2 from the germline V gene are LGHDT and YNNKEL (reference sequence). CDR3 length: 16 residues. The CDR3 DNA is TGTGCCAGCAGCCTGGGGACTAGCGTTGGGGGGGAGACCCAGTACTTC. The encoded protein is CASSLGTSVGGETQYF.

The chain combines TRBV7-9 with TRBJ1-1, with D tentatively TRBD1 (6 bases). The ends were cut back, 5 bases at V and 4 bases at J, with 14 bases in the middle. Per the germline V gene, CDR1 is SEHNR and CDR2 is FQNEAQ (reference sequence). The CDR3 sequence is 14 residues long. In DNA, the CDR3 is TGTGCCAGCAGCACCCGACAGGAAAGCACTGAAGCTTTCTTT. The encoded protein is CASSTRQESTEAFF. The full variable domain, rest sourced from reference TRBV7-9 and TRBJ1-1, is DTGVSQNPRHKITKRGQNVTFRCDPISEHNRLYWYRQTLGQGPEFLTYFQNEAQLEKSRLLSDRFSAERPKGSFSTLEIQRTEQGDSAMYLCASSTRQESTEAFFGQGTRLTVV.

This CDR3 is CASSFVGQLEAFF. For the CDR3, the DNA is TGTGCCAGCAGCTTTGTTGGACAGCTTGAAGCTTTCTTT. The chain joins TRBV5-4 to TRBJ1-1; tentatively, D is TRBD1 (6 bases). The CDR3 is made up of 13 amino acids. Germline V gene data show CDR1 as SGHNT and CDR2 as YYREEE (reference sequence). Trimming took off 2 bases at V and 7 bases at J, with 12 bases between the two ends.

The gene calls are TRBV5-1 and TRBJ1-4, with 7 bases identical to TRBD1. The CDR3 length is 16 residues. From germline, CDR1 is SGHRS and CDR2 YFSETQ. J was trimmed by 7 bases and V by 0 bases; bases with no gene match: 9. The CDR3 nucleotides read TGCGCCAGCAGCTTGGGTTCGGCAGGGGGAAGTGAAAAACTGTTTTTT. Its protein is CASSLGSAGGSEKLFF.

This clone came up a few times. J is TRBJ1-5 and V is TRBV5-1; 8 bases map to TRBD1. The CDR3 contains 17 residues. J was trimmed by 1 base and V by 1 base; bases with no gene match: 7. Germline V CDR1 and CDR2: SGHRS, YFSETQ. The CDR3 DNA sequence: TGCGCCAGCAGCTTGTCAGGGGGCCTTACAAGCAATCAGCCCCAGCATTTT. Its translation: CASSLSGGLTSNQPQHF.

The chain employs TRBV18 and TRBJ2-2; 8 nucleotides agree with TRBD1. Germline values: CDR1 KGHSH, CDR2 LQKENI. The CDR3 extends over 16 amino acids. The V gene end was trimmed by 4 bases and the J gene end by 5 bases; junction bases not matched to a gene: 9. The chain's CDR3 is CASSHTGGQSTGELFF. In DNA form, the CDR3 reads TGTGCCAGCTCACATACAGGGGGTCAGTCAACCGGGGAGCTGTTTTTT.

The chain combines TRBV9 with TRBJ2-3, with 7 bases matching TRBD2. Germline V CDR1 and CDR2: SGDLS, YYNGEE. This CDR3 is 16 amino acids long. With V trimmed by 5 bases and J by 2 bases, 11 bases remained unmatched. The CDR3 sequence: CASSPGGSGYTDTQYF. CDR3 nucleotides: TGTGCCAGCAGTCCCGGGGGGAGCGGCTACACAGATACGCAGTATTTT.

Here the CDR3 reads CASSQGQVNYGYTF. CDR3 bases: TGTGCCAGCAGCCAAGGACAGGTTAACTATGGCTACACCTTC. The chain couples TRBV6-2 or TRBV6-3 to TRBJ1-2; 7 bases map to TRBD1. The V and J ends lost 6 bases and 1 base, in that order; junction bases with no gene match: 5. The germline V gene has CDR1 MNHEY and CDR2 SVGEGT. The CDR3 sequence is 14 residues long.

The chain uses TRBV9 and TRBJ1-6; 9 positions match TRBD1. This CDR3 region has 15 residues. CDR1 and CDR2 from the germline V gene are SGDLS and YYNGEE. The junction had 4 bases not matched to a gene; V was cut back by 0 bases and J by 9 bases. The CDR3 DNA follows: TGTGCCAGCAGCGTAGGTGGACAGGGGAGTTCACCCCTCCACTTT. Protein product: CASSVGGQGSSPLHF.

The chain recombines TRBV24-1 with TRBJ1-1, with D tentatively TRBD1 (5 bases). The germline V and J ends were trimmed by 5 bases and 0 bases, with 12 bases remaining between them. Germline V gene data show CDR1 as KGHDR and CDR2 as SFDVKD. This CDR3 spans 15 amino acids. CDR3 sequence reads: CATSAQTAMNTEAFF. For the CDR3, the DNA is TGTGCCACCAGTGCTCAGACAGCAATGAACACTGAAGCTTTCTTT.

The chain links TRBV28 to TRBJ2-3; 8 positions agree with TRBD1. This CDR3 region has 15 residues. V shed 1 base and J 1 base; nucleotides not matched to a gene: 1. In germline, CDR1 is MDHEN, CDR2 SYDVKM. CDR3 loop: CASSLSGGGTDTQYF. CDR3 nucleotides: TGTGCCAGCAGTTTATCAGGGGGCGGCACAGATACGCAGTATTTT.

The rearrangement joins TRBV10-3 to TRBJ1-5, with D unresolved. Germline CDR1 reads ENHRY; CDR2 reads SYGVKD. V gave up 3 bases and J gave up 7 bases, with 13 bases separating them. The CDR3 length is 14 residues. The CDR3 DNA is TGTGCCATCAGTGATGGGAGTTCGGAACAGCCCCAGCATTTT. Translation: CAISDGSSEQPQHF.

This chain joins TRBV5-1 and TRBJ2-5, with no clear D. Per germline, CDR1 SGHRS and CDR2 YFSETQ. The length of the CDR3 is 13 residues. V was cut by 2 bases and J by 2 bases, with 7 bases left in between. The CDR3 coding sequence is TGCGCCAGCAGCTTCCGGGTACAAGAGACCCAGTACTTC. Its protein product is CASSFRVQETQYF.

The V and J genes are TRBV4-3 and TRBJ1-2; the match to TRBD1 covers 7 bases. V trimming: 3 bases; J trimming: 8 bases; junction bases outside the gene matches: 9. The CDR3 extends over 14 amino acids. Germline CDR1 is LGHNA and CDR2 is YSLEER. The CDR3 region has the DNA TGCGCCAGCAGCCAGGTTGACAGGGAAGGAGGCTACACCTTC. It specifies CASSQVDREGGYTF.

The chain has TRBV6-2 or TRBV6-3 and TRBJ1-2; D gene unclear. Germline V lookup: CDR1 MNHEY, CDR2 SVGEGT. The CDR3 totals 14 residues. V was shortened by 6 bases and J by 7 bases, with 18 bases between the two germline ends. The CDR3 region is CASSPGRLGSGYTF. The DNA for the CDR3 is TGTGCCAGCAGCCCGGGCCGATTGGGGAGTGGCTACACCTTC.

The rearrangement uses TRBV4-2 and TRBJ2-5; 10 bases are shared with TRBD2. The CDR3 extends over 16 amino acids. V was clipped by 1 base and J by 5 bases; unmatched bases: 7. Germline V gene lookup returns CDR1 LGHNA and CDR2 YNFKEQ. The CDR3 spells CASSQGSGGAQETQYF. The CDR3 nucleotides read TGTGCCAGCAGCCAAGGAAGCGGGGGGGCACAGGAGACCCAGTACTTC.